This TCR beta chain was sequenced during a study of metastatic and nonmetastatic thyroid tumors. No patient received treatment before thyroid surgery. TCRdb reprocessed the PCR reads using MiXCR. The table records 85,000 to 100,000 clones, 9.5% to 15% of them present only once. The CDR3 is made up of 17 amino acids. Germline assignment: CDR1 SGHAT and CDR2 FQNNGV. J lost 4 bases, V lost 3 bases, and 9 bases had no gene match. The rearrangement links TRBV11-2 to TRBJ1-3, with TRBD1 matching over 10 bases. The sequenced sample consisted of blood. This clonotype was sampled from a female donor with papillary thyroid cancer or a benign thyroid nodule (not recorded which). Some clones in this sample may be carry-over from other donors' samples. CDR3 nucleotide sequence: TGTGCCAGCAGCTTCAGAAGACAGGGGGCCTACGGAAACACCATATATTTT. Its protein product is CASSFRRQGAYGNTIYF.